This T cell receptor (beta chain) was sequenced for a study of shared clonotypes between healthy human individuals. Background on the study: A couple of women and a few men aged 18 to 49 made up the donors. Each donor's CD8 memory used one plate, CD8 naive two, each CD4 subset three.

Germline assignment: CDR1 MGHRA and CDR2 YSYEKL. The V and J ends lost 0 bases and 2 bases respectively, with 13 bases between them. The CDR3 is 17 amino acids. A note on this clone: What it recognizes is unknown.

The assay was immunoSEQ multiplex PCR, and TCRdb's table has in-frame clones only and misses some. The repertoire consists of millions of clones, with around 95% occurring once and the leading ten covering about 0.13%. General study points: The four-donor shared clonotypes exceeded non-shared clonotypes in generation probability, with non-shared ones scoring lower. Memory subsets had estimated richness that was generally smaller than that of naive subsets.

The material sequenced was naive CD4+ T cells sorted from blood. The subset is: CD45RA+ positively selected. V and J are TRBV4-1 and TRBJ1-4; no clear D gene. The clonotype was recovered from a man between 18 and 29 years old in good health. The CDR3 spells CASSQEAGIATNEKLFF. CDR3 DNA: TGCGCCAGCAGCCAAGAGGCCGGGATAGCGACTAATGAAAAACTGTTTTTT.